This T cell receptor (beta chain) appears in the sequencing data of a study of intratumoral heterogeneity in liver cancer. Study details: The median patient age was 63 years, and most were male.

Assay used: immunoSEQ multiplex PCR; TCRdb lists only in-frame clones, some missing. The sample lists 3,500 to 4,500 clones; about 47% were seen once. This clone ranks as medium-sized (0.01 to 0.1%). What it binds is unknown. Tumour samples came from separate, distinct regions of the hepatocellular carcinoma nodule. Sampled areas showed no macroscopic evidence of necrosis or hemorrhage. V lost 0 bases and J 0 bases, leaving 7 bases between the germline ends. The V gene's germline CDR1 is SGDLS and CDR2 YYNGEE. This CDR3 contains 14 residues. General study findings and limits: TCR sequencing reportedly confirmed RNA-seq estimates of regional differences in tumor-infiltrating lymphocyte burden.

The receptor was isolated from a man aged 65 to 79 with hepatocellular carcinoma. This material consisted of tumor tissue, taken before any cancer treatment. The V and J genes are TRBV9 and TRBJ2-7; D remains unclear. The DNA for the CDR3 is TGTGCCAGCAGCGTAGGTGGCGTCTCCTACGAGCAGTACTTC. It encodes CASSVGGVSYEQYF.